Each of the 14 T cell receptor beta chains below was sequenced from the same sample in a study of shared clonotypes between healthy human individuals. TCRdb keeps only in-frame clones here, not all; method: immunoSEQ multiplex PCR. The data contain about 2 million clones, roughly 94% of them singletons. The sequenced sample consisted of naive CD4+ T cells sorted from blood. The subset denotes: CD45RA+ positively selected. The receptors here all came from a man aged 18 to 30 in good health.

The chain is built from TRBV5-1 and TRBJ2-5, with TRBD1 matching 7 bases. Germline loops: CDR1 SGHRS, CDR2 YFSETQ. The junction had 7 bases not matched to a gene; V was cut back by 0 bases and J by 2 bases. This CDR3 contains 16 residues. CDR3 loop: CASSLVTGSWQETQYF. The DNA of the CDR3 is TGCGCCAGCAGCTTGGTGACAGGGTCGTGGCAAGAGACCCAGTACTTC.

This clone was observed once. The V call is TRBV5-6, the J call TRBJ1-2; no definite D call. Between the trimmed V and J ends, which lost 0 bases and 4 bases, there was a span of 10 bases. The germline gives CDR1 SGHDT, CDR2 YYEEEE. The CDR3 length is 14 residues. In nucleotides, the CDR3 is TGTGCCAGCAGCTTGGCCGAGATCCGCTATGGCTACACCTTC. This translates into CASSLAEIRYGYTF.

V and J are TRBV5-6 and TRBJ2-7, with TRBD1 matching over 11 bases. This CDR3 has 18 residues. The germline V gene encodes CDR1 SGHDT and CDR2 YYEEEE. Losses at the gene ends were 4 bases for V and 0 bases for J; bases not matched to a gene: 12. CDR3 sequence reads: CASSPDRGLTLNSYEQYF. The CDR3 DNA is TGTGCCAGCAGCCCGGACAGGGGGCTTACGTTAAACTCCTACGAGCAGTACTTC.

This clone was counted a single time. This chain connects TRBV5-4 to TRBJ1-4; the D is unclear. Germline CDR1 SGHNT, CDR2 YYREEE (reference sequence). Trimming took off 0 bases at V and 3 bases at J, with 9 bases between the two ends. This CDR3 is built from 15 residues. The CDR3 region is CASSLAGPANEKLFF. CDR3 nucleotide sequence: TGTGCCAGCAGCTTGGCTGGGCCCGCTAATGAAAAACTGTTTTTT.

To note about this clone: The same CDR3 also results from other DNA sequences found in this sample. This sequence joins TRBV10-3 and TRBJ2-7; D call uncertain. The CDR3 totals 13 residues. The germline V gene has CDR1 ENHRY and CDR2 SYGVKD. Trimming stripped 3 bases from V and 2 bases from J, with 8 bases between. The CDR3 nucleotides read TGTGCCATCAGTGACCGGGCAACCTACGAGCAGTACTTC. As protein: CAISDRATYEQYF.

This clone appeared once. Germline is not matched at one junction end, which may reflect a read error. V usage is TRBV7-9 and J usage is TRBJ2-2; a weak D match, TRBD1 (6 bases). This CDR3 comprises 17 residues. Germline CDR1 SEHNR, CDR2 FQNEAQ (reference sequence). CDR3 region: CASTLEVSGTYTGELFF. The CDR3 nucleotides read TGTGCCAGCACCTTAGAAGTTTCCGGGACATACACCGGGGAGCTGTTTTTT.

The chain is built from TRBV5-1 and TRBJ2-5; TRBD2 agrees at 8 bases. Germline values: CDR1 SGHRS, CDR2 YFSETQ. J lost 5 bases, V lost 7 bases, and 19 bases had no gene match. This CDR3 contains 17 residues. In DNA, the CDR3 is TGCGCCAGCGCATTTGGAGGGACGAGCGGGAGACCGGAGACCCAGTACTTC. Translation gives CASAFGGTSGRPETQYF.

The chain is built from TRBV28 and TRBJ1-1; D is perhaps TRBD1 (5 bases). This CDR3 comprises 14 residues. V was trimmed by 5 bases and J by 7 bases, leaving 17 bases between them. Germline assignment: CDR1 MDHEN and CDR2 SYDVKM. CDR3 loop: CASSQRGLGFEAFF. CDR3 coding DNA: TGTGCCAGCAGTCAAAGGGGACTGGGGTTTGAAGCTTTCTTT.

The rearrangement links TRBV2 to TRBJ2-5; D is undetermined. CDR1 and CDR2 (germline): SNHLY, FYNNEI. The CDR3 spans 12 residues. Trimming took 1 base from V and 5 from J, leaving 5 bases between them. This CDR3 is CASSEEIETQYF. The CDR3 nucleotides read TGTGCCAGCAGTGAAGAGATTGAGACCCAGTACTTC.

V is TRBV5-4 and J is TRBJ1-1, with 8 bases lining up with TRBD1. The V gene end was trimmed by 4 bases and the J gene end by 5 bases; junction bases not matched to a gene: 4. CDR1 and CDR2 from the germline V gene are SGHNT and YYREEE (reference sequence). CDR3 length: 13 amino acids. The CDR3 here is CASSGTGRTEAFF. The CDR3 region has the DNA TGTGCCAGCAGCGGGACAGGCCGGACTGAAGCTTTCTTT.

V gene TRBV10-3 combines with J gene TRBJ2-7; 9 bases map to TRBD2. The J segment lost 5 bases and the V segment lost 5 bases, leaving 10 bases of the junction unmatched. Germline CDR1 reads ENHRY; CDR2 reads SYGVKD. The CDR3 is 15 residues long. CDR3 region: CAISPAGSGRNEQYF. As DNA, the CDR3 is TGTGCCATCAGTCCAGCGGGTAGCGGGAGAAACGAGCAGTACTTC.

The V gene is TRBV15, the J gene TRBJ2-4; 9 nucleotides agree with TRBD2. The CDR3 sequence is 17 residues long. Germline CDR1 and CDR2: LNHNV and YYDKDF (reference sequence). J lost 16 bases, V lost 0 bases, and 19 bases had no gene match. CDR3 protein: CATSRDKIAELAGEGYF. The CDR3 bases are TGTGCCACCAGCAGAGATAAAATTGCAGAACTAGCGGGTGAAGGTTACTTC.

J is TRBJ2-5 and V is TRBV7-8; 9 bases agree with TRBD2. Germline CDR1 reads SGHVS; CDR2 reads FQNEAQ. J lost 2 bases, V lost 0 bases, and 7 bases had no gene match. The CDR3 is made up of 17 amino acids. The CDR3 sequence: CASSLAHIAGEQETQYF. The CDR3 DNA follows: TGTGCCAGCAGCTTAGCACATATAGCGGGGGAACAAGAGACCCAGTACTTC. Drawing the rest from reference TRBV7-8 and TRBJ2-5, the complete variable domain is GAGVSQSPRYKVAKRGQDVALRCDPISGHVSLFWYQQALGQGPEFLTYFQNEAQLDKSGLPSDRFFAERPEGSVSTLKIQRTQQEDSAVYLCASSLAHIAGEQETQYFGPGTRLLVL.

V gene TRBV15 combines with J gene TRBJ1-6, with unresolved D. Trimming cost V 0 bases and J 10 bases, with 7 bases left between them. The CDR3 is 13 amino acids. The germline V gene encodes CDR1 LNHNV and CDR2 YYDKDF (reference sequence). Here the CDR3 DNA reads TGTGCCACCAGCAGAGATATGGAGTCACCCCTCCACTTT. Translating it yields CATSRDMESPLHF.